These 24 T cell receptor beta chains came from one sample sequenced in a study of blood T cell repertoires in COVID-19. The data were produced by immunoSEQ multiplex PCR, yet TCRdb's version contains in-frame clones alone and is incomplete. The sample lists around 210,000 clones, approximately 80% occurring once. The material sequenced was peripheral blood. The receptors here all came from a woman of 80 years or more with COVID-19, enrolled during active disease.

The rearrangement links TRBV19 to TRBJ1-5; D not certain. Per the germline V gene, CDR1 is LNHDA and CDR2 is SQIVND (reference sequence). The ends were cut back, 5 bases at V and 5 bases at J, with 10 bases in the middle. This CDR3 comprises 13 residues. CDR3 region: CASSPSPDQPQHF. For the CDR3, the DNA is TGTGCCAGTAGTCCGTCCCCGGATCAGCCCCAGCATTTT.

This clone was observed a few times. The rearrangement joins TRBV19 to TRBJ2-5, with 8 bases identical to TRBD1. With V trimmed by 3 bases and J by 2 bases, 5 bases remained unmatched. The CDR3 length is 15 residues. CDR1 LNHDA and CDR2 SQIVND come from the germline V gene (reference sequence). CDR3 region: CASSMADRAQETQYF. In DNA form, the CDR3 reads TGTGCCAGTAGTATGGCGGACAGGGCGCAAGAGACCCAGTACTTC.

The count of this clone is one. Different DNA sequences within this sample yield the same CDR3. DNA of the CDR3: TGCGCCAGCAGCTCACAGGGTGGAGAGACCCAGTACTTC. Its protein product is CASSSQGGETQYF. The chain links TRBV5-1 to TRBJ2-5; perhaps TRBD1 as D (6 bases). CDR1 and CDR2 (germline): SGHRS, YFSETQ. V lost 3 bases and J 4 bases, leaving 10 bases between the germline ends. This CDR3 is built from 13 residues.

The chain's CDR3 is CASSDDGTSGSTDTQYF. The CDR3 bases are TGTGCCAGCAGCGACGACGGGACTAGCGGTAGCACAGATACGCAGTATTTT. The chain uses TRBV5-4 and TRBJ2-3; TRBD2 matches at 11 bases. CDR3 length: 17 residues. Germline V CDR1 and CDR2: SGHNT, YYREEE (reference sequence). Unmatched junction bases numbered 7, after V lost 4 bases and J lost 0 bases.

The chain recombines TRBV19 with TRBJ2-3; possible D gene TRBD1, 5 bases. The germline V gene has CDR1 LNHDA and CDR2 SQIVND (reference sequence). The CDR3 has 17 amino acids. Trimming removed 3 bases from V and 2 bases from J, with 18 bases in between. The CDR3 DNA sequence: TGTGCCAGTAGTATCTCTGGGGCGTACATCATCACAGATACGCAGTATTTT. Residues: CASSISGAYIITDTQYF.

The J gene is TRBJ1-4, the V gene TRBV29-1, with D hard to call. The germline CDR1 and CDR2 sequences are SQVTM and ANQGSEA. The CDR3 contains 13 residues. V was shortened by 7 bases and J by 0 bases, with 9 bases between the two germline ends. DNA for the CDR3: TGCAGCGCTCTGGCGGCAACTAATGAAAAACTGTTTTTT. This sequence encodes CSALAATNEKLFF. Based on the CDR3 plus reference TRBV29-1 and TRBJ1-4, the full variable domain is SAVISQKPSRDICQRGTSLTIQCQVDSQVTMMFWYRQQPGQSLTLIATANQGSEATYESGFVIDKFPISRPNLTFSTLTVSNMSPEDSSIYLCSALAATNEKLFFGSGTQLSVL.

The chain couples TRBV5-1 to TRBJ1-2; tentative D call: TRBD1 (6 bases). The CDR3 length is 15 residues. The V gene's germline CDR1 is SGHRS and CDR2 YFSETQ. V was shortened by 0 bases and J by 3 bases, with 12 bases between the two germline ends. The CDR3 is CASSLGRGQHYGYTF. Here the CDR3 DNA reads TGCGCCAGCAGCTTGGGTCGTGGACAGCACTATGGCTACACCTTC.

V is TRBV29-1 and J is TRBJ1-1; D possibly corresponds to TRBD1 (5 bases). Germline CDR1 is SQVTM and CDR2 is ANQGSEA. V lost 4 bases and J lost 3, with 12 bases in between. The CDR3 covers 13 residues. CDR3 sequence: CSVVRGVDTEAFF. CDR3 coding DNA: TGCAGCGTTGTCCGGGGGGTAGACACTGAAGCTTTCTTT.

This clone was recorded only once. The chain links TRBV9 to TRBJ2-6, with TRBD2 matching over 8 bases. Germline lookup yields CDR1 SGDLS and CDR2 YYNGEE. V dropped 4 bases and J dropped 0; count of bases not matched to a gene: 15. This CDR3 region has 20 residues. The CDR3 DNA sequence: TGTGCCAGCAGCTCCCGGGCGGGGGGCAGGGGTTCCTCTGGGGCCAACGTCCTGACTTTC. It encodes CASSSRAGGRGSSGANVLTF.

V usage is TRBV6-4 and J usage is TRBJ1-2; TRBD1 might be the D (5 bases). Trimming took off 7 bases at V and 5 bases at J, with 5 bases between the two ends. This CDR3 comprises 10 residues. Germline values: CDR1 MRHNA, CDR2 SNTAGT. The CDR3 loop is CASTGYGYTF. DNA for the CDR3: TGTGCCAGCACAGGGTATGGCTACACCTTC.

V gene TRBV7-9 combines with J gene TRBJ2-3, with D possibly matching TRBD2 (5 bases). The length of the CDR3 is 15 residues. CDR1 is SEHNR and CDR2 is FQNEAQ in the germline V gene (reference sequence). V was shortened by 4 bases and J by 3 bases, with 14 bases between the two germline ends. CDR3 coding DNA: TGTGCCAGCAGCTCTTGGGTCGGGGATACAGATACGCAGTATTTT. This gives the protein CASSSWVGDTDTQYF.

V is TRBV28 and J is TRBJ2-1; D is perhaps TRBD1 (6 bases). The CDR3 spans 14 residues. Trimming took off 5 bases at V and 5 bases at J, with 13 bases between the two ends. CDR1 is MDHEN, CDR2 SYDVKM, per germline. CDR3 protein: CASSPQGLDNEQFF. The CDR3 DNA reads TGTGCCAGCAGTCCCCAGGGGTTGGACAATGAGCAGTTCTTC.

The rearrangement uses TRBV9 and TRBJ1-6; D unclear. CDR1 and CDR2 from the germline V gene are SGDLS and YYNGEE. The V end was cut by 0 bases, the J end by 7 bases, with 11 bases between. This CDR3 has 15 residues. CDR3 nucleotide sequence: TGTGCCAGCAGCGTAGGGCCTGCGGAGAATTCACCCCTCCACTTT. As protein: CASSVGPAENSPLHF.

A single count supports this clone. Compared with germline, one end of the junction differs, possibly owing to a read error. The chain couples TRBV5-1 to TRBJ2-7; 9 nucleotides agree with TRBD1. This CDR3 comprises 14 residues. Germline CDR1 reads SGHRS; CDR2 reads YFSETQ. The CDR3 loop is CASSLMGQGALEDF. The CDR3 DNA follows: TGCGCCAGCAGCTTGATGGGACAGGGTGCCTTAGAGGACTTC.

The chain uses TRBV6-5 and TRBJ1-2; unclear D gene. Germline V CDR1 and CDR2: MNHEY, SVGAGI. The CDR3 has 11 residues. V lost 9 bases and J lost 5, with 10 bases in between. DNA of the CDR3: TGTGCCAGTGGAGGGTTTTATGGCTACACCTTC. Its translation is CASGGFYGYTF.

The CDR3 DNA reads TGCGCCAGCAGCTTGGGGGGGACAGGAAACTATGGCTACACCTTC. The encoded protein is CASSLGGTGNYGYTF. The chain joins TRBV5-1 to TRBJ1-2; the match to TRBD1 covers 8 bases. J lost 2 bases, V lost 0 bases, and 3 bases had no gene match. The CDR3 has 15 amino acids. Germline V gene data show CDR1 as SGHRS and CDR2 as YFSETQ.

This rearrangement joins TRBV6-4 to TRBJ1-1; possible D gene TRBD1, 5 bases. V was pared by 6 bases and J by 1 base, with 9 bases between. The germline V gene encodes CDR1 MRHNA and CDR2 SNTAGT. The CDR3 length is 13 residues. CDR3 residues: CASSGGTNTEAFF. As DNA, the CDR3 is TGTGCCAGCAGCGGGGGGACGAACACTGAAGCTTTCTTT.

The chain combines TRBV19 with TRBJ1-2; possibly TRBD1 for D (5 bases). The V end was cut by 7 bases, the J end by 3 bases, with 15 bases between. Germline CDR1 and CDR2: LNHDA and SQIVND (reference sequence). The CDR3 extends over 14 amino acids. In DNA, the CDR3 is TGTGCCAGTACCATGGGGGGGGACTACTATGGCTACACCTTC. Amino acid sequence: CASTMGGDYYGYTF.

The rearrangement links TRBV7-3 to TRBJ2-5; 7 bases align to TRBD2. CDR3 size: 14 residues. Per germline, CDR1 SGHTA and CDR2 FQGTGA. The junction had 7 bases not matched to a gene; V was cut back by 5 bases and J by 4 bases. CDR3 bases: TGTGCCAGCAGCCCAGGACTAGGGCGAGAGACCCAGTACTTC. Amino acids: CASSPGLGRETQYF.

In this sample, this clone turned up a few times. Other DNA sequences in the same sample also yield this CDR3. The chain uses TRBV5-1 and TRBJ1-1; D might be TRBD1 (5 bases). Germline lookup yields CDR1 SGHRS and CDR2 YFSETQ. The length of the CDR3 is 15 residues. V lost 2 bases and J lost 1, with 12 bases in between. The CDR3 here is CASSFLGQGNTEAFF. DNA for the CDR3: TGCGCCAGCAGCTTTTTAGGTCAGGGGAACACTGAAGCTTTCTTT. Drawing the rest from reference TRBV5-1 and TRBJ1-1, the complete variable domain is KAGVTQTPRYLIKTRGQQVTLSCSPISGHRSVSWYQQTPGQGLQFLFEYFSETQRNKGNFPGRFSGRQFSNSRSEMNVSTLELGDSALYLCASSFLGQGNTEAFFGQGTRLTVV.

The CDR3 DNA reads TGCGCCAGCAGCCGGCCCGACAGGGGGACCGACGAGCAGTACTTC. Amino acids: CASSRPDRGTDEQYF. The V call is TRBV5-1, the J call TRBJ2-7; 9 nucleotides line up with TRBD1. Germline lookup yields CDR1 SGHRS and CDR2 YFSETQ. This CDR3 is 15 amino acids long. V was clipped by 4 bases and J by 5 bases; unmatched bases: 10.

The gene calls are TRBV5-1 and TRBJ2-1; D is ambiguous. V was shortened by 0 bases and J by 6 bases, with 13 bases between the two germline ends. Germline values: CDR1 SGHRS, CDR2 YFSETQ. The length of the CDR3 is 15 residues. The CDR3 nucleotides read TGCGCCAGCAGCTTGGAACCGGGTGGAGTCAATGAGCAGTTCTTC. Its protein is CASSLEPGGVNEQFF.

This clone was recorded only once. The genes are TRBV4-1 and TRBJ2-5, with TRBD2 matching 8 bases. Germline-derived CDR1 and CDR2 are MGHRA and YSYEKL. The CDR3 sequence is 18 residues long. The V gene end was trimmed by 3 bases and the J gene end by 5 bases; junction bases not matched to a gene: 17. CDR3 residues: CASSHGRIGAGEEETQYF. Written as DNA, the CDR3 is TGCGCCAGCAGCCATGGCCGGATTGGAGCGGGGGAGGAGGAGACCCAGTACTTC.

This chain uses TRBV11-2 with TRBJ1-1, with 7 bases fitting TRBD1. The CDR3 has 15 residues. CDR1 SGHAT and CDR2 FQNNGV come from the germline V gene. Losses at the gene ends were 2 bases for V and 3 bases for J; bases not matched to a gene: 6. The CDR3 sequence: CASSLWAGGDTEAFF. CDR3 in DNA: TGTGCCAGCAGCTTATGGGCAGGGGGAGACACTGAAGCTTTCTTT.